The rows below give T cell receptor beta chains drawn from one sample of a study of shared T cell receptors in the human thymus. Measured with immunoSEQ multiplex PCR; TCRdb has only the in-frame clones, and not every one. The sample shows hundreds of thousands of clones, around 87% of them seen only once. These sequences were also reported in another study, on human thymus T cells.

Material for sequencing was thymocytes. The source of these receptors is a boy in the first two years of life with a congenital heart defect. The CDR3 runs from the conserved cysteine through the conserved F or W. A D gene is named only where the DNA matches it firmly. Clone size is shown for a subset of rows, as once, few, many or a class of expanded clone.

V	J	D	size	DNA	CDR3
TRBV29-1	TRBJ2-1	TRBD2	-	TGCAGCGCCCTGCCGGTGGGGACTAGCGCATATGAGCAGTTCTTC	CSALPVGTSAYEQFF
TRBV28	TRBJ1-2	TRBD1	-	TGTGCCAGCAGTCGTCAGGGGGCATGGGGCTACACCTTC	CASSRQGAWGYTF
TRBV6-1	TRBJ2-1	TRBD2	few	TGTGCCAGCTTGGCTAGCGGGGGGCATGAGCAGTTCTTC	CASLASGGHEQFF
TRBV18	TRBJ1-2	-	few	TGTGCCAGCTCACCATCTCGGTTGAATGGCTACACCTTC	CASSPSRLNGYTF
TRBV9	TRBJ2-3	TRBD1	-	TGTGCCAGCAGCGCCCGACAGGGTACAGATACGCAGTATTTT	CASSARQGTDTQYF
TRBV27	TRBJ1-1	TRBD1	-	TGTGCCAGCAGTTTCCGGGACAGCCTCACTGAAGCTTTCTTT	CASSFRDSLTEAFF
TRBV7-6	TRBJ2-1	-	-	TGTGCCAGCACCGAGATCGACCAGGCGAGCTCCTACAATGAGCAGTTCTTC	CASTEIDQASSYNEQFF
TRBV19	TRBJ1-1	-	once	TGTGCCAGTACCTCACTCAGGGAAAGTGGCACTGAAGCTTTCTTT	CASTSLRESGTEAFF
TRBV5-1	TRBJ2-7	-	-	TGCGCCAGCAGCTTGGTTTTGGACTCATTAGCGAACAGCTCCTACGAGCAGTACTTC	CASSLVLDSLANSSYEQYF
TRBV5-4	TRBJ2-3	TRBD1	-	TGTGCCAGCAGCCGGACAGGGGGGGATACGCAGTATTTT	CASSRTGGDTQYF
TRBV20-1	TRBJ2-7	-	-	TGCAGTGCTCCGACAGGAGACGAGCAGTACTTC	CSAPTGDEQYF
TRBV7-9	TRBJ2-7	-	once	TGTGCCAGCAGCCAGGGTACGGGACATCTCTCCTACGAGCAGTACTTC	CASSQGTGHLSYEQYF
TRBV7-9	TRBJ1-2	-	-	TGTGCCAGCAGCTCCGACGGGACAATCTATGGCTACACCTTC	CASSSDGTIYGYTF
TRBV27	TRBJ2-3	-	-	TGTGCCAGCAGGGTCAGCAGGGATGCGCAGTATTTT	CASRVSRDAQYF
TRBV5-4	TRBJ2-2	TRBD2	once	TGTGCCAGCAGCTTGTATCCTAGCGGGGGGGCAGCCGGGGAGCTGTTTTTT	CASSLYPSGGAAGELFF
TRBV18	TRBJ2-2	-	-	TGTGCCAGCTCCCAATGGAACACCGGGGAGCTGTTTTTT	CASSQWNTGELFF
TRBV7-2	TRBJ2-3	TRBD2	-	TGTGCCAGCAGCGCCCTAGCGGGAGGGCCGGGAGATACGCAGTATTTT	CASSALAGGPGDTQYF
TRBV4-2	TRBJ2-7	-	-	TGTGCCAGCAGCCAAGGATGCAGGGGAAACTATACAGGGACGGGAACCTACGAGCAGTACTTC	CASSQGCRGNYTGTGTYEQYF
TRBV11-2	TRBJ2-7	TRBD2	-	TGTGCCAGCAGCTTAGATCATCGCCTGCGGGAGGGCCTCACCTACGAGCAGTACTTC	CASSLDHRLREGLTYEQYF
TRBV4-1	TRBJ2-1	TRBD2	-	TGCGCCAGCAGCCTGCTAGCGGGTACCTCCTACAATGAGCAGTTCTTC	CASSLLAGTSYNEQFF
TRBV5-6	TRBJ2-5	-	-	TGTGCCAGCAGCTCCCGGACACTACAAGAGACCCAGTACTTC	CASSSRTLQETQYF
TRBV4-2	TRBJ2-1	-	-	TGTGCCAGCAGCCAAGGAAAGCCCGTGAACAATGAGCAGTTCTTC	CASSQGKPVNNEQFF
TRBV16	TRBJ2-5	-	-	TGTGCCAGCAGCCAATCGGACTCCGGGCTTGAGACCCAGTACTTC	CASSQSDSGLETQYF
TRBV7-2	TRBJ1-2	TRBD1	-	TGTGCCAGCAGCTTCCCACAGGGGGCCAGAGGGGGCTACACCTTC	CASSFPQGARGGYTF
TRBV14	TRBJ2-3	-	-	TGTGCCAGCAGCCAAGTAACAGCAGATACGCAGTATTTT	CASSQVTADTQYF
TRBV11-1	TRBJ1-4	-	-	TGTGCCAGCAGCGGCAGGGACTCAACTAATGAAAAACTGTTTTTT	CASSGRDSTNEKLFF
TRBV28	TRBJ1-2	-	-	TGTGCCAGCAGTACCCCTAGATGGCCTAACTATGGCTACACCTTC	CASSTPRWPNYGYTF
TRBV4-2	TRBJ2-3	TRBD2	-	TGTGCCAGCAGCCAACCATCTAGCGGGCCCTGCACAGATACGCAGTATTTT	CASSQPSSGPCTDTQYF
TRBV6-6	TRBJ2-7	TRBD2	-	TGTGCCAGCAGCTCCCTACTAGCGGGGGGTCCCGAGCAGTACTTC	CASSSLLAGGPEQYF
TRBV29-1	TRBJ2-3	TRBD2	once	TGCAGCGACTCCGGGAGCGGGGGCACAGATACGCAGTATTTT	CSDSGSGGTDTQYF
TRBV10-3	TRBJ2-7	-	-	TGTGCCATCAGTGAATCGGACATCGAGCAGTACTTC	CAISESDIEQYF
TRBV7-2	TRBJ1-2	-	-	TGTGCCAGCAGGAAAATTGCGGGCGAGACGCCTAAATTTAACTATGGCTACACCTTC	CASRKIAGETPKFNYGYTF
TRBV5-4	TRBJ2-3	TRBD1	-	TGTGCCAGCTGCTACAGGGGTGCTAGCACAGATACGCAGTATTTT	CASCYRGASTDTQYF
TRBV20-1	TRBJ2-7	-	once	TGCAGTGCTGGACAGTTGAACGAGCAGTACTTC	CSAGQLNEQYF
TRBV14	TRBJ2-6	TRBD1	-	TGTGCCAGCAGCCACATAATGGGCAGGGGGCTCACTGGGGCCAACGTCCTGACTTTC	CASSHIMGRGLTGANVLTF
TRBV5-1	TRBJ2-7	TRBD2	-	TGCGCCAGCAGCTTGGCCCCCACTAGCGGGGGGATCGAGCAGTACTTC	CASSLAPTSGGIEQYF
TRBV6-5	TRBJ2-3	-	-	TGTGCCAGCAGTGCCTCCCGGGAGTGGGCAGATACGCAGTATTTT	CASSASREWADTQYF
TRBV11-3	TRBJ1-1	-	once	TGTGCCAGCAGCTTAGGGTCAGGGAATAACACTGAAGCTTTCTTT	CASSLGSGNNTEAFF
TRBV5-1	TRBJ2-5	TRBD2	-	TGCGCCAGCAGCCCCACTAGCGGACAAGAGACCCAGTACTTC	CASSPTSGQETQYF
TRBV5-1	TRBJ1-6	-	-	TGCGCCAGCAGCCTTATGCAGGGGTACAATTCACCCCTCCACTTT	CASSLMQGYNSPLHF
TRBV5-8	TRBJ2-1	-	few	TGTGCCAGCAGCTTGACTAGAAATGAGCAGTTCTTC	CASSLTRNEQFF
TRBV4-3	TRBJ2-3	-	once	TGCGCCAGCAGCCAAGATCAGGGGGCGGGGGCCCTCGCAGATACGCAGTATTTT	CASSQDQGAGALADTQYF
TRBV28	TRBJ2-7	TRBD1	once	TGTGCCAGCAGTTTACCGGGACAGGGGAACGAGCAGTACTTC	CASSLPGQGNEQYF
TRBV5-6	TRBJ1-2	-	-	TGTGCCAGCACCTCCCCGGGGGATGGCTACACCTTC	CASTSPGDGYTF
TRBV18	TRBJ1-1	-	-	TGTGCCAGCTCACACGGACACCTGAACACTGAAGCTTTCTTT	CASSHGHLNTEAFF
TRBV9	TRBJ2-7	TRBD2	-	TGTGCCAGCAGCGTAGAGGGAGGGGAGAAGCAGTACTTC	CASSVEGGEKQYF
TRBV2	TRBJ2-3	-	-	TGTGCCAGCTTGCAGTTCCCTCCCATTAGCACAGATACGCAGTATTTT	CASLQFPPISTDTQYF
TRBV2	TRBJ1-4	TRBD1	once	TGTGCCAGCAGCTGGACAGGGGATAATGAAAAACTGTTTTTT	CASSWTGDNEKLFF
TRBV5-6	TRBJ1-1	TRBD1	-	TGTGCCAGCAGCGCCGACAGGGGTTACACTGAAGCTTTCTTT	CASSADRGYTEAFF
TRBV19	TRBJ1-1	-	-	TGTGCCAGTAGTACTGGACTGACGAACACTGAAGCTTTCTTT	CASSTGLTNTEAFF
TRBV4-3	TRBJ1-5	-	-	TGCGCCAGCAGCCAAGATGTACAGGGAAATCAGCCCCAGCATTTT	CASSQDVQGNQPQHF
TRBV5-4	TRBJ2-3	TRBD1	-	TGTGCCAGCAGCGGAACCGGGACAGCCCAAGCTTTGGATACGCAGTATTTT	CASSGTGTAQALDTQYF
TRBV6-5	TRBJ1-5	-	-	TGTGCCAGCGTACAGCAAAGCAATCAGCCCCAGCATTTT	CASVQQSNQPQHF